This T cell receptor beta chain is from a study of Ad26.COV2.S vaccination and SARS-CoV-2 variants. On this clone itself: Antigen unknown.

Broader study findings: Comparable non-spike TCR breadth was observed in vaccine and placebo recipients.

The CDR3 runs to 19 residues. Germline assignment: CDR1 SGHTA and CDR2 FQGNSA. Trimming took 2 bases from V and 3 from J; bases not matched to a gene: 12. This sample's treatment: over 15 received Ad26.COV2.S at low or high dose, single or two shots; several received placebo; per-sample allocation not given. Vaccine and placebo recipients were sampled on day 63 after the first injection. Its platform was an Ad26 vector, and its expressed antigen was Wuhan-strain SARS-CoV-2 spike. Libraries were prepared by immunoSEQ multiplex PCR; TCRdb keeps only in-frame clonotypes and omits some of them. In the table there are roughly 410,000 clones, under 90% of which are singletons.

The sequence derives from a person between 18 and 65 years old who received the Ad26.COV2.S COVID-19 vaccine or a placebo. This chain uses TRBV7-2 with TRBJ2-1, with 11 bases that match TRBD2. This specimen was peripheral blood, taken in a trial of Ad26.COV2.S vaccine versus placebo. CDR3 in amino acids: CASSLTGSGGARSYNEQFF. The CDR3 region has the DNA TGTGCCAGCAGCTTAACCGGTAGCGGGGGGGCCCGGAGCTACAATGAGCAGTTCTTC.